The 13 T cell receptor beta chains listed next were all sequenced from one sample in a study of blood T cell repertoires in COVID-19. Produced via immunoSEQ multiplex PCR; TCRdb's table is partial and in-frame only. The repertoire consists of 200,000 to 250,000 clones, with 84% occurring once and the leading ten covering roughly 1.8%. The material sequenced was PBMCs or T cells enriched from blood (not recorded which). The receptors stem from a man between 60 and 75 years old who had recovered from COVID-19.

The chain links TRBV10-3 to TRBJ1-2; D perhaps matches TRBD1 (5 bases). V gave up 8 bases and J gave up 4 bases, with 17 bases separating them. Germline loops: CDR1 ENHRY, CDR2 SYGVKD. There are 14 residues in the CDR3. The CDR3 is CAIWEGQGFYGYTF. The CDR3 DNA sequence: TGTGCCATCTGGGAGGGGCAGGGATTCTATGGCTACACCTTC.

CDR3 nucleotides: TGCGCCAGCAGCCTCGGAGAGGGAAACACCATATATTTT. Translating gives CASSLGEGNTIYF. The gene calls are TRBV4-3 and TRBJ1-3; no definite D call. V lost 4 bases and J 4 bases, leaving 8 bases between the germline ends. There are 13 residues in the CDR3. Germline lookup yields CDR1 LGHNA and CDR2 YSLEER.

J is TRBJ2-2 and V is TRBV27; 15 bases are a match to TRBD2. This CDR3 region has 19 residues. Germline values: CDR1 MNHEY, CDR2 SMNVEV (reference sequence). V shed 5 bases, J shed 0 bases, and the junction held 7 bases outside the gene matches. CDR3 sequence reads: CASSEGLAGGSANTGELFF. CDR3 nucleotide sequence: TGTGCCAGCAGTGAGGGACTAGCGGGGGGTTCCGCGAACACCGGGGAGCTGTTTTTT.

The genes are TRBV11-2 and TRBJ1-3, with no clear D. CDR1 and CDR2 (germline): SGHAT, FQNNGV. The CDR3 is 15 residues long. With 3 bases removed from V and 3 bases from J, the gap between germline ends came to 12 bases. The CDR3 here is CASSFGRGGGNTIYF. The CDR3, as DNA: TGTGCCAGCAGCTTCGGACGGGGAGGTGGAAACACCATATATTTT.

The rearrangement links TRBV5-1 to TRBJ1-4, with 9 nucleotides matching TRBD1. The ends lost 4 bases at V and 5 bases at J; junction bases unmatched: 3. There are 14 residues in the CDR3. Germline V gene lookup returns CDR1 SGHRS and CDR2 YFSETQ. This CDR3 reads CASSEGTGNEKLFF. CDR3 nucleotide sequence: TGCGCCAGCAGCGAGGGGACAGGGAATGAAAAACTGTTTTTT.

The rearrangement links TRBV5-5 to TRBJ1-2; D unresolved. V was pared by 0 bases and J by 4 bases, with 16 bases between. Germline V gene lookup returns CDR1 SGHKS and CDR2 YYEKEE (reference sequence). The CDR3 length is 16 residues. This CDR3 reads CASSLVVPPSSYGYTF. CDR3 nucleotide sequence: TGTGCCAGCAGCTTGGTTGTGCCACCATCGAGCTATGGCTACACCTTC. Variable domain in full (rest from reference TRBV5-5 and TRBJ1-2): DAGVTQSPTHLIKTRGQQVTLRCSPISGHKSVSWYQQVLGQGPQFIFQYYEKEERGRGNFPDRFSARQFPNYSSELNVNALLLGDSALYLCASSLVVPPSSYGYTFGSGTRLTVV.

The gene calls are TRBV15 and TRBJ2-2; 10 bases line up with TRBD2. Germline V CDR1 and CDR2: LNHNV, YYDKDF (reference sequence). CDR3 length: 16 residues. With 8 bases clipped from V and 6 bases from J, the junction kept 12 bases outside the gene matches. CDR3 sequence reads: CATEEIAGGKPGELFF. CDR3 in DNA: TGTGCCACCGAGGAAATAGCGGGGGGAAAGCCCGGGGAGCTGTTTTTT.

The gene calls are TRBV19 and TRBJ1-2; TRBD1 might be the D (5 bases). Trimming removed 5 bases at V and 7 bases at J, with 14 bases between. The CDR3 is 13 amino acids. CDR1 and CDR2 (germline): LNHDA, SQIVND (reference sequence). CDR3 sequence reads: CASSAPGNFGYTF. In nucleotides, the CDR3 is TGTGCCAGTAGTGCCCCAGGGAATTTTGGCTACACCTTC.

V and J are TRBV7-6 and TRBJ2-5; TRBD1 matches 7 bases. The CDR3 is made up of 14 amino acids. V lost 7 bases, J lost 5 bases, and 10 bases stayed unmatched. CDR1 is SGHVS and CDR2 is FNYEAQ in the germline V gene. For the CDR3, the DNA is TGTGCCAGCAACCCGACAGGGAACAGGGAGACCCAGTACTTC. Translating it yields CASNPTGNRETQYF.

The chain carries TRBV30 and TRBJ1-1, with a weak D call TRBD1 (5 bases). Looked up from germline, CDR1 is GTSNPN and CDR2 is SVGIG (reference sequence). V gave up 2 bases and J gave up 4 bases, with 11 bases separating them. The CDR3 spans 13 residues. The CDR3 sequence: CAWSPSGGTEAFF. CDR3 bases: TGTGCCTGGAGTCCGAGCGGGGGCACTGAAGCTTTCTTT.

CDR3 amino acids: CASSTRHYEQYF. The CDR3 DNA sequence: TGTGCCAGCAGCACTCGACATTACGAGCAGTACTTC. This chain connects TRBV11-2 to TRBJ2-7; D is unresolved. This CDR3 spans 12 amino acids. Trimming removed 5 bases from V and 4 bases from J, with 9 bases in between. Germline V CDR1 and CDR2: SGHAT, FQNNGV. Complete variable domain (other parts from reference TRBV11-2 and TRBJ2-7): EAGVAQSPRYKIIEKRQSVAFWCNPISGHATLYWYQQILGQGPKLLIQFQNNGVVDDSQLPKDRFSAERLKGVDSTLKIQPAKLEDSAVYLCASSTRHYEQYFGPGTRLTVT.

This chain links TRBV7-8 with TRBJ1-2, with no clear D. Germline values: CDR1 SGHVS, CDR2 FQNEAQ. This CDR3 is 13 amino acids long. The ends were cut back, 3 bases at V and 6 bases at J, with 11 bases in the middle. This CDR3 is CASSFGPRDGYTF. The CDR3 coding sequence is TGTGCCAGCAGCTTTGGCCCACGTGATGGCTACACCTTC.

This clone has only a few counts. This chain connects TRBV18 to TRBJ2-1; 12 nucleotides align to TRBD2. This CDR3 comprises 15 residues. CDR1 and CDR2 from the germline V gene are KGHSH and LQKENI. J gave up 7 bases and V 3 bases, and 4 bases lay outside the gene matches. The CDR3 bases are TGTGCCAGCTCACCTCGGACTAGCGGGGAGAATGAGCAGTTCTTC. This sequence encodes CASSPRTSGENEQFF.